A single sample is the source of the 11 T cell receptor beta chains below, sequenced in a study of technical replicates of blood from a few donors. Sequencing was performed with immunoSEQ multiplex PCR; in TCRdb, only in-frame clones are kept and a portion is missing. The sample lists tens of thousands of clones, approximately 90% occurring once. Sequencing was performed on PBMCs. These TCRs come from a human donor in good health. Some clones in this sample may be carry-over from other donors' samples.

This clone was detected only once. V and J are TRBV27 and TRBJ1-1, with D possibly being TRBD1 (6 bases). Trimming took 0 bases from V and 4 from J, leaving 12 bases between them. The CDR3 has 15 residues. CDR1 is MNHEY and CDR2 is SMNVEV in the germline V gene (reference sequence). The CDR3: CASSLSWGLFTEAFF. The CDR3 nucleotides read TGTGCCAGCAGTTTATCTTGGGGGCTGTTCACTGAAGCTTTCTTT.

The rearrangement uses TRBV4-3 and TRBJ2-5; 7 bases line up with TRBD2. The CDR3 consists of 16 residues. The germline V gene has CDR1 LGHNA and CDR2 YSLEER. V lost 1 base, J lost 4 bases, and 9 bases stayed unmatched. The CDR3 spells CASSQASGLEGETQYF. The CDR3 nucleotides read TGCGCCAGCAGCCAAGCCTCCGGACTAGAGGGAGAGACCCAGTACTTC.

The gene calls are TRBV4-3 and TRBJ2-2; 8 nucleotides match TRBD1. This CDR3 has 14 residues. The J segment lost 3 bases and the V segment lost 5 bases, leaving 2 bases of the junction unmatched. The V gene's germline CDR1 is LGHNA and CDR2 YSLEER. CDR3 protein: CASSDRGYTGELFF. The CDR3 DNA is TGCGCCAGCAGCGACAGGGGTTACACCGGGGAGCTGTTTTTT.

The J gene is TRBJ2-7, the V gene TRBV14; 14 positions agree with TRBD2. This CDR3 has 18 amino acids. Per germline, CDR1 SGHDN and CDR2 FVKESK. V shed 3 bases and J 3 bases; nucleotides not matched to a gene: 10. CDR3 protein: CASSHRLAGGLSDYEQYF. The CDR3, as DNA: TGTGCCAGCAGCCACCGACTAGCGGGGGGGCTCTCGGACTACGAGCAGTACTTC.

The chain joins TRBV12-5 to TRBJ1-1, with a tentative D call TRBD1 (6 bases). There are 15 residues in the CDR3. Per the germline V gene, CDR1 is LGHNT and CDR2 is FRNRAP. V lost 6 bases, J lost 0 bases, and 14 bases lay in between. The CDR3 reads CASGQSTGLNTEAFF. The CDR3 DNA follows: TGTGCTAGTGGCCAAAGTACAGGGCTGAACACTGAAGCTTTCTTT.

This sequence joins TRBV15 and TRBJ1-1; D unclear. Trimming removed 3 bases at V and 10 bases at J, with 15 bases between. The CDR3 is made up of 13 amino acids. Germline V gene data show CDR1 as LNHNV and CDR2 as YYDKDF (reference sequence). CDR3: CATSSQEAFGAFF. The DNA for the CDR3 is TGTGCCACCAGCAGTCAGGAGGCCTTTGGAGCTTTCTTT.

This sequence joins TRBV19 and TRBJ1-1; 11 positions agree with TRBD1. CDR3 size: 16 residues. Germline lookup yields CDR1 LNHDA and CDR2 SQIVND (reference sequence). Unmatched junction bases numbered 7, after V lost 6 bases and J lost 1 base. The CDR3 DNA is TGTGCCAGTAGAGACGGGACAGGGGGATCGAACACTGAAGCTTTCTTT. It is translated as CASRDGTGGSNTEAFF. The whole variable domain, filled in from reference TRBV19 and TRBJ1-1, reads DGGITQSPKYLFRKEGQNVTLSCEQNLNHDAMYWYRQDPGQGLRLIYYSQIVNDFQKGDIAEGYSVSREKKESFPLTVTSAQKNPTAFYLCASRDGTGGSNTEAFFGQGTRLTVV.

The rearrangement links TRBV9 to TRBJ2-2, with 7 positions matching TRBD1. With 4 bases clipped from V and 6 bases from J, the junction kept 15 bases outside the gene matches. This CDR3 has 17 amino acids. Germline V gene sequence: CDR1 SGDLS, CDR2 YYNGEE. Here the CDR3 reads CASSPPDRAFYAGELFF. The DNA for the CDR3 is TGTGCCAGCAGCCCTCCAGACAGGGCCTTTTATGCCGGGGAGCTGTTTTTT.

The rearrangement links TRBV20-1 to TRBJ2-7, with D possibly matching TRBD1 (7 bases). Germline loops: CDR1 DFQATT, CDR2 SNEGSKA (reference sequence). The CDR3 is 11 residues long. V shed 6 bases and J shed 7 bases, with 13 bases lying between them. Here the CDR3 reads CSARGEGEQYF. In nucleotides, the CDR3 is TGCAGTGCCAGGGGGGAAGGTGAGCAGTACTTC.

This chain connects TRBV19 to TRBJ1-1, with D possibly matching TRBD1 (6 bases). The CDR3 spans 13 residues. The germline V gene encodes CDR1 LNHDA and CDR2 SQIVND (reference sequence). Trimming pared 5 bases from V and 6 bases from J, leaving 13 bases between. CDR3 loop: CASSSQGWAEAFF. In DNA form, the CDR3 reads TGTGCCAGTAGTTCGCAGGGGTGGGCTGAAGCTTTCTTT.

The chain employs TRBV7-2 and TRBJ1-6; TRBD1 agrees at 10 bases. The CDR3 covers 15 residues. Germline V CDR1 and CDR2: SGHTA, FQGNSA. V lost 4 bases, J lost 10 bases, and 7 bases stayed unmatched. The CDR3 DNA follows: TGTGCCAGCAGCTCCGGACAGGGGGAAAGGTCACCCCTCCACTTT. It translates to CASSSGQGERSPLHF.